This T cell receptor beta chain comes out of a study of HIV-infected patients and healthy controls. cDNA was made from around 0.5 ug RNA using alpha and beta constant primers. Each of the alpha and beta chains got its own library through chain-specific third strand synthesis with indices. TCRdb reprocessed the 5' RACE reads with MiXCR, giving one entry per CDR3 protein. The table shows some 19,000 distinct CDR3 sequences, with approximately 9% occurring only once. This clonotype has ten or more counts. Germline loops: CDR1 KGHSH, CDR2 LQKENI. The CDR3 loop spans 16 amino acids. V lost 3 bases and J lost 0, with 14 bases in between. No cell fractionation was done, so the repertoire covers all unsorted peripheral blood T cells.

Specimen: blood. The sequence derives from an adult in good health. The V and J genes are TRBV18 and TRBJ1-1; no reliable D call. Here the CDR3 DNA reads TGTGCCAGCTCACCTGCGTCTAATGCAATGAACACTGAAGCTTTCTTT. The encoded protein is CASSPASNAMNTEAFF.